The following is a TCR beta chain sequence with its context. Its specificity is not known. The time point is: week 47, end of study. Vaccination comprised doses that each held 300 ug of mutant IDH1 20-mer peptide, plus topical imiquimod. Looked up from germline, CDR1 is SGHTA and CDR2 is FQGNSA. This CDR3 has 16 amino acids. V shed 2 bases, J shed 4 bases, and the junction held 7 bases outside the gene matches. The data were taken from a study of a mutant IDH1 vaccine in newly diagnosed glioma. Libraries were prepared by immunoSEQ multiplex PCR; TCRdb keeps only in-frame clonotypes and omits some of them. Of some 42,000 clones listed, roughly 82% are singletons.

The clonotype was recovered from a man aged 18 to 30 with glioma. Some clones in this sample may be carry-over from other donors' samples. The chain couples TRBV7-2 to TRBJ2-7, with TRBD2 matching 11 bases. The sequencing used PBMCs, collected from a glioma patient whose treatment included an IDH1 peptide vaccine. CDR3 sequence (DNA): TGTGCCAGCAGCTTACTAGCGGGAGGAGGAGTTTACGAGCAGTACTTC. This gives the protein CASSLLAGGGVYEQYF.